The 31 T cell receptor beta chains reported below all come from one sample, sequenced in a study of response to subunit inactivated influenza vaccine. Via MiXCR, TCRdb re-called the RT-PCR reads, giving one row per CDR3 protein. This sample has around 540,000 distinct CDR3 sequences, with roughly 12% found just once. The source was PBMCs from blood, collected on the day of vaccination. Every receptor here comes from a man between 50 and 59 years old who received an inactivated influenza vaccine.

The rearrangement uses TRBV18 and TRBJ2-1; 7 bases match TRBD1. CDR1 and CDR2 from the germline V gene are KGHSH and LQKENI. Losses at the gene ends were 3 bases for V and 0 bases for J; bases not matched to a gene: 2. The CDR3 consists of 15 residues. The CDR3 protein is CASSPWTGSYNEQFF. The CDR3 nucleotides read TGTGCCAGCTCACCCTGGACAGGCTCCTACAATGAGCAGTTCTTC. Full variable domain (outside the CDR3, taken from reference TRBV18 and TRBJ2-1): NAGVMQNPRHLVRRRGQEARLRCSPMKGHSHVYWYRQLPEEGLKFMVYLQKENIIDESGMPKERFSAEFPKEGPSILRIQQVVRGDSAAYFCASSPWTGSYNEQFFGPGTRLTVL.

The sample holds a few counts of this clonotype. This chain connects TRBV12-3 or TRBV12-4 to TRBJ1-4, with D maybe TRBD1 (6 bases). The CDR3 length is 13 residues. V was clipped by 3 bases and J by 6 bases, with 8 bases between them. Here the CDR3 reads CASSLTGDEKLFF. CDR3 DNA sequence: TGTGCCAGCAGTTTGACAGGTGATGAAAAACTGTTTTTT.

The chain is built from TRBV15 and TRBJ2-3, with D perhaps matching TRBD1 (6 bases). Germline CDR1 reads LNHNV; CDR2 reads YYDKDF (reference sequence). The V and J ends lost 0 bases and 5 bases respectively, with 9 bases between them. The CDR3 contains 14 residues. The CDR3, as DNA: TGTGCCACCAGCAGAGAGGTGGGACAAGATACGCAGTATTTT. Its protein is CATSREVGQDTQYF.

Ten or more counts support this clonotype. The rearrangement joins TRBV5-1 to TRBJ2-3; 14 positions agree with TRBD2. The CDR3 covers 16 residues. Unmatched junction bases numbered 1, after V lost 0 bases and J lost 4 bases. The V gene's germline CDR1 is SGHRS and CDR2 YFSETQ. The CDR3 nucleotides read TGCGCCAGCAGCTTGGGACTAGCGGGAGGGCCAGATACGCAGTATTTT. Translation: CASSLGLAGGPDTQYF.

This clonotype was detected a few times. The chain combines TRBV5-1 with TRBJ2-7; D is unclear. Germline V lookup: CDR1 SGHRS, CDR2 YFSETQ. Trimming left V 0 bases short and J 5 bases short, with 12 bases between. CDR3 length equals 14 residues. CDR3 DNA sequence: TGCGCCAGCAGCTTGGCGGCAGACTTCAACGAGCAGTACTTC. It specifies CASSLAADFNEQYF.

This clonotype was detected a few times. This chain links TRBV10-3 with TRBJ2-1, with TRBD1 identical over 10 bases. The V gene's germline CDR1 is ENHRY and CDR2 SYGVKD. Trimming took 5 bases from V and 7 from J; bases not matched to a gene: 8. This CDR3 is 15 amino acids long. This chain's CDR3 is CAISNRDRGFNEQFF. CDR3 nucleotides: TGTGCCATCAGTAACCGGGACAGGGGTTTTAATGAGCAGTTCTTC.

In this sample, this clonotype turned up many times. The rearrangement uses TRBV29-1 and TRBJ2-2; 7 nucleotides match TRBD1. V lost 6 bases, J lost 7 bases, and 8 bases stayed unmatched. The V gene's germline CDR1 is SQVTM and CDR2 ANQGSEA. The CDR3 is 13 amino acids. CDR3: CSVRTGLLGELFF. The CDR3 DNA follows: TGCAGCGTGAGGACAGGTCTACTCGGGGAGCTGTTTTTT.

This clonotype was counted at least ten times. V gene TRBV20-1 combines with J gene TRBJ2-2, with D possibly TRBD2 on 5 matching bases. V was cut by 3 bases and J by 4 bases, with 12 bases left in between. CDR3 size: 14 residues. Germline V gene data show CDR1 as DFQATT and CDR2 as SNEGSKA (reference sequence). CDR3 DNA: TGCAGTGCTAGGAGACTAACGGGCACCGGGGAGCTGTTTTTT. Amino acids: CSARRLTGTGELFF.

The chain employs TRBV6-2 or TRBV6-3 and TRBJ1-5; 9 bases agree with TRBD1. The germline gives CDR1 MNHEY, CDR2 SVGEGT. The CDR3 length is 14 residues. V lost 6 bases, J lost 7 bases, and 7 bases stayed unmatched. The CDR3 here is CASSRGTGKQPQHF. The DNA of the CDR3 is TGTGCCAGCAGCCGCGGGACAGGGAAGCAGCCCCAGCATTTT.

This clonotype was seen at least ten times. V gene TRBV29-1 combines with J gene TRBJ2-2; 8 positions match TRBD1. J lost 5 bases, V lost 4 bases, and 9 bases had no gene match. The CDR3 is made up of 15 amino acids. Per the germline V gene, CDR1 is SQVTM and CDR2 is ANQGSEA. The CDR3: CSVAPGGARTGELFF. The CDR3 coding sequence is TGCAGCGTTGCCCCAGGGGGCGCGCGTACCGGGGAGCTGTTTTTT.

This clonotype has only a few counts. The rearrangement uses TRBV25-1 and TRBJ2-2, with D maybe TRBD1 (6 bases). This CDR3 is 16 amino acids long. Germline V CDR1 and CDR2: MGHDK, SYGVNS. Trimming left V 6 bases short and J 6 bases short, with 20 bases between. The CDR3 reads CASRPRGSRSSGELFF. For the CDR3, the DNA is TGTGCCAGCAGACCCAGGGGTTCTCGGTCGTCCGGGGAGCTGTTTTTT.

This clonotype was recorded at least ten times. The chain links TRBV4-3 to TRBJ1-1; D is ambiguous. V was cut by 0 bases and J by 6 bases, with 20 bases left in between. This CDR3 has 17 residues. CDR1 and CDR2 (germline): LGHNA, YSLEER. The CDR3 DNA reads TGCGCCAGCAGCCAAGAATTCCGGGAAAAATTCGCCTCTGAAGCTTTCTTT. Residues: CASSQEFREKFASEAFF.

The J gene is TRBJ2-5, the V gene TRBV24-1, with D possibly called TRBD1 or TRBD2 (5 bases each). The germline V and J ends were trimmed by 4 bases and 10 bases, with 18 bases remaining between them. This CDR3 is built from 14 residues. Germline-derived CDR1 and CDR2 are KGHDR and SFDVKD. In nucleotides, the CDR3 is TGTGCCACCAGTGAGACAGCCTACAGGAGCGGCCAGTACTTC. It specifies CATSETAYRSGQYF.

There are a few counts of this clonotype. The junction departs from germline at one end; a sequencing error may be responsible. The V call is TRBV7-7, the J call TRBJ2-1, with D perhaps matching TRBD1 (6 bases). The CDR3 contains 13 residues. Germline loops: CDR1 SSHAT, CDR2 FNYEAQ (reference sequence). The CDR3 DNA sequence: TGTGCTAGCAGCCAGGACAGAAACAATGAGCAGTTCTTC. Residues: CASSQDRNNEQFF.

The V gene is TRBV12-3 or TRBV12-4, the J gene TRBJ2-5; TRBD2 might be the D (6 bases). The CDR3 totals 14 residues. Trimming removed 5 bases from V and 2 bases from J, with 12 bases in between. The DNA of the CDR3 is TGTGCCAGCAGTCCTCTAGCGAATCAAGAGACCCAGTACTTC. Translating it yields CASSPLANQETQYF.

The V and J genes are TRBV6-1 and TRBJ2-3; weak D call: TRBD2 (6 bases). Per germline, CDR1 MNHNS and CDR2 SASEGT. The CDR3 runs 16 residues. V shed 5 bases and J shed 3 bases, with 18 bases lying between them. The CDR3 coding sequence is TGTGCCAGCAGTCCGAGGGGAGGTATGGGGACAGATACGCAGTATTTT. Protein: CASSPRGGMGTDTQYF.

The CDR3 loop reads CSVRAPWDEQFF. The DNA of the CDR3 is TGCAGCGTTCGGGCCCCTTGGGATGAGCAGTTCTTC. The J gene is TRBJ2-1, the V gene TRBV29-1, with unresolved D. The germline V and J ends were trimmed by 5 bases and 8 bases, with 13 bases remaining between them. The germline V gene encodes CDR1 SQVTM and CDR2 ANQGSEA. This CDR3 has 12 amino acids.

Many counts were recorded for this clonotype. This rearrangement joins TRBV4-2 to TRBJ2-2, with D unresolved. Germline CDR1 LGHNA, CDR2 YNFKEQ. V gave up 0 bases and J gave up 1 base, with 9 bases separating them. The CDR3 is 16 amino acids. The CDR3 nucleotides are TGTGCCAGCAGCCAAGAATTCGCCCGGAACACCGGGGAGCTGTTTTTT. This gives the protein CASSQEFARNTGELFF.

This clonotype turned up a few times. CDR3 residues: CASSPPLGGRSGWLTDTQYF. The CDR3 nucleotides read TGTGCCAGCAGCCCGCCGCTGGGTGGGCGGTCAGGCTGGCTCACAGATACGCAGTATTTT. The chain uses TRBV11-2 and TRBJ2-3, with D hard to call. The germline CDR1 and CDR2 sequences are SGHAT and FQNNGV. The CDR3 has 20 residues. The V gene lost 5 bases and the J gene lost 2 bases, with 29 bases spanning the gap.

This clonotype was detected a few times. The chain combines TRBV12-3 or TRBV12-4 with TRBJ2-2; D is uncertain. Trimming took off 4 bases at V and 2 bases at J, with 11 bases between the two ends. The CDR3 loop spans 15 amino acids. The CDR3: CASSSGLSNTGELFF. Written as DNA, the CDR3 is TGTGCCAGCAGTTCGGGCCTCTCTAACACCGGGGAGCTGTTTTTT.

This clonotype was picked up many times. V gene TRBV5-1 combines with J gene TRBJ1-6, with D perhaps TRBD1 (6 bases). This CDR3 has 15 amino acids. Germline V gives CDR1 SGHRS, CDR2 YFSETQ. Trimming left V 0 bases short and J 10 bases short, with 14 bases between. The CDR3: CASSLAGAGYSPLHF. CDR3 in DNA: TGCGCCAGCAGCTTGGCAGGGGCTGGTTACTCACCCCTCCACTTT.

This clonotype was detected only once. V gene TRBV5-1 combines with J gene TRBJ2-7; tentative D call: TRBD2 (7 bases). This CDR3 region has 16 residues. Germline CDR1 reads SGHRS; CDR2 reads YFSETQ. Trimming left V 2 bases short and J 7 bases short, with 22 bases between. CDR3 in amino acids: CASSFVREGTKWEQYF. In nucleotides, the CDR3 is TGCGCCAGCAGCTTTGTGAGGGAGGGGACAAAGTGGGAGCAGTACTTC.

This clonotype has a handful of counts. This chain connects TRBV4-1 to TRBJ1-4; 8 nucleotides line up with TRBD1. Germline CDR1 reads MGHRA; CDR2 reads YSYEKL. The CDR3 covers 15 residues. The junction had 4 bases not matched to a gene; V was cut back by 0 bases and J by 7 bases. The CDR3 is CASSQDRGRGEKLFF. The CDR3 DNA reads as TGCGCCAGCAGCCAAGACAGGGGGCGAGGTGAAAAACTGTTTTTT.

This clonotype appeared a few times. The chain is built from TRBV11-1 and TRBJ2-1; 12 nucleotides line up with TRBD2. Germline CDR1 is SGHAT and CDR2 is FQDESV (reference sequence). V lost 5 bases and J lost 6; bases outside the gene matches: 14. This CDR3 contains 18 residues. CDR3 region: CASSRRATSGRTFNEQFF. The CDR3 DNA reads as TGTGCCAGCAGCCGTCGGGCCACTAGCGGGAGGACTTTCAATGAGCAGTTCTTC.

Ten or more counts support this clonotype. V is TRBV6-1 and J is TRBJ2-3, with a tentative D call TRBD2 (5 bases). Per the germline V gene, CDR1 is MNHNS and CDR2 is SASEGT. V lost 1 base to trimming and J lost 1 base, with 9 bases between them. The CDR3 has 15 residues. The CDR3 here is CASSEGAGGTDTQYF. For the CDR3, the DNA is TGTGCCAGCAGTGAAGGGGCCGGGGGCACAGATACGCAGTATTTT.

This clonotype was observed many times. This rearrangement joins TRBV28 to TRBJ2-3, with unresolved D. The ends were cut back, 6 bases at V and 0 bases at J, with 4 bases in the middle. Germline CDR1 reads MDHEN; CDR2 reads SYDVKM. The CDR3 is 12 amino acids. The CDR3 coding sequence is TGTGCCAGCAGGAGGAGCACAGATACGCAGTATTTT. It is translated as CASRRSTDTQYF. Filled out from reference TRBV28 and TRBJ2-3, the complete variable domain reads DVKVTQSSRYLVKRTGEKVFLECVQDMDHENMFWYRQDPGLGLRLIYFSYDVKMKEKGDIPEGYSVSREKKERFSLILESASTNQTSMYLCASRRSTDTQYFGPGTRLTVL.

The CDR3 DNA reads as TGTGCCAGCAGTACCCGAGCGGGAATGTCAGATACGCAGTATTTT. Translation gives CASSTRAGMSDTQYF. The chain has TRBV6-2 or TRBV6-3 and TRBJ2-3; 7 bases line up with TRBD2. Germline V gene data show CDR1 as MNHEY and CDR2 as SVGEGT. With 5 bases clipped from V and 4 bases from J, the junction kept 9 bases outside the gene matches. This CDR3 region has 15 residues.

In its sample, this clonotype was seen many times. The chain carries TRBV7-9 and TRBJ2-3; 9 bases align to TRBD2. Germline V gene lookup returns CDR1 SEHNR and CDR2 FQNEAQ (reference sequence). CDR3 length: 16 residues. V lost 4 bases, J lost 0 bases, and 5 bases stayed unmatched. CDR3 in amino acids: CASSSRTSASTDTQYF. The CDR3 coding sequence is TGTGCCAGCAGCTCCCGGACTAGCGCGAGCACAGATACGCAGTATTTT. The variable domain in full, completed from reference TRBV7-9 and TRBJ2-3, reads DTGVSQNPRHKITKRGQNVTFRCDPISEHNRLYWYRQTLGQGPEFLTYFQNEAQLEKSRLLSDRFSAERPKGSFSTLEIQRTEQGDSAMYLCASSSRTSASTDTQYFGPGTRLTVL.

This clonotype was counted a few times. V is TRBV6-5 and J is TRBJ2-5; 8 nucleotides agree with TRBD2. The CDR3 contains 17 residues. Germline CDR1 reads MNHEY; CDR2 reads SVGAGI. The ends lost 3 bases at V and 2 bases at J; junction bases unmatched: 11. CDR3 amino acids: CASSYSLGAGGQETQYF. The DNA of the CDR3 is TGTGCCAGCAGTTATTCCCTTGGGGCGGGGGGACAAGAGACCCAGTACTTC.

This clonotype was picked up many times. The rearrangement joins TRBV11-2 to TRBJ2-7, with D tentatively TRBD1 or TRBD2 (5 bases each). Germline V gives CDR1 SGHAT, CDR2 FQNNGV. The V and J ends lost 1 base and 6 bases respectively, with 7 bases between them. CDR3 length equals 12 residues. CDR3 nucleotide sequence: TGTGCCAGCAGCTTAGGAGGGGTCGAGCAGTACTTC. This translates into CASSLGGVEQYF.

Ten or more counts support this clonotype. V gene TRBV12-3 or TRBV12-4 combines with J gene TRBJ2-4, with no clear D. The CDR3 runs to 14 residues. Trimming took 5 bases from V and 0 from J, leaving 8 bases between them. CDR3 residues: CASSLGVAKNIQYF. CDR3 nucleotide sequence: TGTGCCAGCAGTCTTGGAGTAGCCAAAAACATTCAGTACTTC.